Listed below are T cell receptor beta chains from one sample, sequenced in a study of blood T cells in healthy people across ages. TCRdb called the 5' RACE reads again in MiXCR, with one record for every CDR3 protein. The table includes fewer than 900,000 distinct CDR3 sequences, around 36% detected once. Sequencing was done on a sample of blood. The receptor set was obtained from a man aged 18 to 30 in good health. Each CDR3 is given with its conserved first and last residue. A D gene is named only where the DNA matches it firmly. A row's size may be missing; if present it is once, few, many or a size class.

TRBJ2-4	TRBD2	TRBV20-1	once	TGCAGTGCTAGAGATTGGGGGGGTCAGGACAATGAGCAGTACTTC	CSARDWGGQDNEQYF
TRBJ2-7	NA	TRBV3-1	NA	TGTGCCAGCAGCCAAGATTTCGAGGGGTTCGAGCAGTACTTC	CASSQDFEGFEQYF
TRBJ2-3	TRBD2	TRBV7-2	NA	TGTGCCAGCAGCCAAGCGGGGGGGCTAACAGATACGCAGTATTTT	CASSQAGGLTDTQYF
TRBJ1-1	NA	TRBV6-5	few	TGTGCCAGCAGTGGTGACAGGATCAACACTGAAGCTTTCTTT	CASSGDRINTEAFF
TRBJ1-2	TRBD1	TRBV20-1	NA	TGCAGTGCCCAGACAGGGATCGACAAAGGAGGCTACACCTTC	CSAQTGIDKGGYTF
TRBJ2-1	NA	TRBV30	NA	TGTGCCTGGGCGGACCTCCCGGGAGAATACAATGAGCAGTTCTTC	CAWADLPGEYNEQFF
TRBJ2-5	NA	TRBV18	NA	TGTGCCAGCACCCCCGTAGCGGTACAAGAGACCCAGTACTTC	CASTPVAVQETQYF
TRBJ1-6	NA	TRBV6-6	NA	TGTGCCAGCAGTTACTCGAGTCTGATAGTCAATAATTCACCCCTCCACTTT	CASSYSSLIVNNSPLHF
TRBJ1-1	NA	TRBV5-1	NA	TGCGCCAGCAGCTCCGAGGGGCACGGAACTGAAGCTTTCTTT	CASSSEGHGTEAFF
TRBJ2-1	NA	TRBV7-2	once	TGTGCCAGCAGTCAACAGCTCAATAAGCAGTTCTTC	CASSQQLNKQFF
TRBJ2-3	NA	TRBV28	many	TGTGCCAGCAGTTGGCGGAGGGGATACACAGATACGCAGTATTTT	CASSWRRGYTDTQYF
TRBJ2-3	NA	TRBV4-3	many	TGCGCCAGCAGACAGGGACTTGCTAGCACAGATACGCAGTATTTT	CASRQGLASTDTQYF
TRBJ1-2	NA	TRBV5-1	many	TGCGCCAGCAGCTTGGCTGGGGATTCCGGCTATGGCTACACCTTC	CASSLAGDSGYGYTF
TRBJ2-1	TRBD2	TRBV19	NA	TGTGCCAGTAGTATGCTAGCGGGGGGATACAATGAGCAGTTCTTC	CASSMLAGGYNEQFF
TRBJ2-7	NA	TRBV7-2	NA	TGTGCCAGCAGCACACAGGGGGGGAACTACGAGCAGTACTTC	CASSTQGGNYEQYF
TRBJ2-7	TRBD1	TRBV29-1	NA	TGCAGCGTGAACAGGGGCCACTACGAGCAGTACTTC	CSVNRGHYEQYF
TRBJ2-5	NA	TRBV5-1	few	TGCGCCAGCAGCCGTGGGACTGAACAAGAGACCCAGTACTTC	CASSRGTEQETQYF
TRBJ1-5	NA	TRBV27	few	TGTGCCAGCAGTTCCCTCCCGGGGCCCCAGCATTTT	CASSSLPGPQHF
TRBJ2-1	TRBD2	TRBV5-1	NA	TGCGCCAGCAGCATGGGACTAGCGGGGGGCTACAATGAGCAGTTCTTC	CASSMGLAGGYNEQFF
TRBJ2-1	NA	TRBV20-1	many	TGCAGTGCTAGAGATGTGGCGGCTCCGAGCTCCTACAATGAGCAGTTCTTC	CSARDVAAPSSYNEQFF
TRBJ1-2	TRBD1	TRBV6-2/TRBV6-3	few	TGTGCCAGCACCCTAACTTCCGGGACAGGTTATGGCTACACCTTC	CASTLTSGTGYGYTF
TRBJ1-1	NA	TRBV2	NA	TGTGCCAGCAGTCCTGCGACATGGGATAACACTGAAGCTTTCTTT	CASSPATWDNTEAFF
TRBJ2-5	NA	TRBV12-3/TRBV12-4	few	TGTGCCAGCAGCCAACCCGGCGGTGAGCAGTACTTC	CASSQPGGEQYF
TRBJ1-2	TRBD1	TRBV6-1	few	TGTGCCAGCAGAGCACAGGGGGCTCAGGGCTACACCTTC	CASRAQGAQGYTF
TRBJ2-1	NA	TRBV2	NA	TGTGCCAGCAGTGAACCATTTCTCAATGAGCAGTTCTTC	CASSEPFLNEQFF
TRBJ2-1	NA	TRBV2	NA	TGTGCCTCGGCCTCGGACTCCTACAATGAGCAGTTCTTC	CASASDSYNEQFF
TRBJ1-5	NA	TRBV3-1	NA	TGTGCCAGCAGCCAAGATTTGGGGTTTCAGCCCCAGCATTTT	CASSQDLGFQPQHF
TRBJ1-2	TRBD1	TRBV7-2	NA	TGTGCCAGCAGCACACAGGGGACCTATGGCTACACCTTC	CASSTQGTYGYTF
TRBJ2-5	TRBD1	TRBV7-7	many	TGTGCTAGCAGCTTAGGGACAGCCGAGACCCAGTACTTC	CASSLGTAETQYF